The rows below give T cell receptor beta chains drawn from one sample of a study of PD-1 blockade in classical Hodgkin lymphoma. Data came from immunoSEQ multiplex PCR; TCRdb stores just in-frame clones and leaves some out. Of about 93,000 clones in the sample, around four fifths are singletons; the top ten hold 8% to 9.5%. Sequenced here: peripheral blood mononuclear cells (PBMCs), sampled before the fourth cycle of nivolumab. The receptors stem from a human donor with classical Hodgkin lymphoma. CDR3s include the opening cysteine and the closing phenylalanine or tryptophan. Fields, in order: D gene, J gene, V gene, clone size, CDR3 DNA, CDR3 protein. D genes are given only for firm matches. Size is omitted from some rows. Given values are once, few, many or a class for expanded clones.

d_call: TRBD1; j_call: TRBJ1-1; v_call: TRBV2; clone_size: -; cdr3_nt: TGTGCCAGCATGATACGACAGGGAATGAACACTGAAGCTTTCTTT; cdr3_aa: CASMIRQGMNTEAFF
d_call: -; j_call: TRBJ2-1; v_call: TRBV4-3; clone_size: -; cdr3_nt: TGCGCCAGCAGCCAAACTTACAATGAGCAGTTCTTC; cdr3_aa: CASSQTYNEQFF
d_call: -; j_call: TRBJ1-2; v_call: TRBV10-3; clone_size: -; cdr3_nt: TGTGCCATCAGAGTTTCGGGGGATTATGGCTACACCTTC; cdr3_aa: CAIRVSGDYGYTF
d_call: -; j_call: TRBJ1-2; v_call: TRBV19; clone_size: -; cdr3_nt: TGTGCCAGTAGTATCCGGCCGGGACACTCATATGGCTACACCTTC; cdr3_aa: CASSIRPGHSYGYTF
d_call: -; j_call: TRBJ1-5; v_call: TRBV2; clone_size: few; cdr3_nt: TGTGCCAGCAGTGACTCGAGGGCGCCCCAGCATTTT; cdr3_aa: CASSDSRAPQHF
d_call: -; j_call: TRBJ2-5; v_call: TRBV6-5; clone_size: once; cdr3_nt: TGTGCCAGCAGCCGTTGGAGACAAGAGACCCAGTACTTC; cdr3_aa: CASSRWRQETQYF
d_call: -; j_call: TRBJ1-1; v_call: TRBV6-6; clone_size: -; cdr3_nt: TGTGCCAGCAGTCCTCCCAACACTGAAGCTTTCTTT; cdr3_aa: CASSPPNTEAFF
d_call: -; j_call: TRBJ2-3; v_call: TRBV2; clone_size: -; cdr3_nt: TGTGCCAGCAGTGGAGACGGGCCAGATACGCAGTATTTT; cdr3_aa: CASSGDGPDTQYF
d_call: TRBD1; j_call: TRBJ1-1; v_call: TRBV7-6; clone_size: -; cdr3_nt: TGTGCCAGCAGCTCACAGGGGGCGGACACTGAAGCTTTCTTT; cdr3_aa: CASSSQGADTEAFF
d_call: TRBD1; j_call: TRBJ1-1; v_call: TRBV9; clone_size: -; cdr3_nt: TGTGCCAGCAGCGTCCTAAGGGCAGGGGGCACTGAAGCTTTCTTT; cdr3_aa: CASSVLRAGGTEAFF
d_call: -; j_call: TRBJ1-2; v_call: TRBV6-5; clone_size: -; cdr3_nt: TGTGCCAGCAGTTCTGTCTATGGCTACACCTTC; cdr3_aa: CASSSVYGYTF
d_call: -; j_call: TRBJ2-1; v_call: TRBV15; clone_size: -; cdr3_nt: TGTGCCACCAGCAGAGACGGGGATATTGAGCAGTTCTTC; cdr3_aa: CATSRDGDIEQFF
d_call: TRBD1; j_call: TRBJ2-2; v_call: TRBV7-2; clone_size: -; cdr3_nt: TGTGCCAGCAGCCGTACAGGGGGCGCCAGCACCGGGGAGCTGTTTTTT; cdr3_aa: CASSRTGGASTGELFF
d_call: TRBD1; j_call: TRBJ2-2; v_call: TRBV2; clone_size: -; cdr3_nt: TGTGCCAGCAGTCCGGACAGGGTGAACACCGGGGAGCTGTTTTTT; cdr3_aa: CASSPDRVNTGELFF
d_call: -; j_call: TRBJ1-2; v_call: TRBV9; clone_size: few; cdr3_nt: TGTGCCAGCAGCGTGTCGGCAGGGAACTATGGCTACACCTTC; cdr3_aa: CASSVSAGNYGYTF
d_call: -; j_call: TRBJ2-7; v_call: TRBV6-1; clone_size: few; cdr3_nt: TGTGCCAGCAGCCTCTTAATGGGGGAGGCCTACGAGCAGTACTTC; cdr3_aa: CASSLLMGEAYEQYF
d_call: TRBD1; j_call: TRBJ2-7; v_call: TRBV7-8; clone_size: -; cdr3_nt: TGTGCCAGCACCCAGCTTCCACAGGGGCATTACGAGCAGTACTTC; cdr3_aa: CASTQLPQGHYEQYF
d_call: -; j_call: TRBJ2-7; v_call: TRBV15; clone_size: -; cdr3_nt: TGTGCCACCAGCAGAGAGAGCAGTTGGTCCTACGAGCAGTACTTC; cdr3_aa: CATSRESSWSYEQYF
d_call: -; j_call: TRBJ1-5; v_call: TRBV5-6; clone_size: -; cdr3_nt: TGTGCCAGCAGCTTGGCGGCTTCTAGCAATCAGCCCCAGCATTTT; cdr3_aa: CASSLAASSNQPQHF
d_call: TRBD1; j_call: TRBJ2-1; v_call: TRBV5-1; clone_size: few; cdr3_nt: TGCGCCAGCAGCGTACCGGGACAGATTTACAATGAGCAGTTCTTC; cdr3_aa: CASSVPGQIYNEQFF
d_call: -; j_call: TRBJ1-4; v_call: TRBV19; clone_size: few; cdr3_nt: TGTGCCAGTAGTTGGGAGAGGGTACCTAATGAAAAACTGTTTTTT; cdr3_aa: CASSWERVPNEKLFF
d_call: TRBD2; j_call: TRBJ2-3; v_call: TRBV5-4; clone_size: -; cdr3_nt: TGTGCCAGCAGCCCTCGAAGCGGGGGGCCCATCACAGATACGCAGTATTTT; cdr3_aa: CASSPRSGGPITDTQYF
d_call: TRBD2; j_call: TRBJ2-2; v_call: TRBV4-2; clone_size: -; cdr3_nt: TGTGCCAGCAGCCAAGACCCCCAGGGACTAGCGGGAGCTATCGGGGAGCTGTTTTTT; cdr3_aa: CASSQDPQGLAGAIGELFF
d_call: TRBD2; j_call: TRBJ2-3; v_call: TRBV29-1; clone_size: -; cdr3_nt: TGCAGCGTTGAAGATCCACTAGCGGGCACAGATACGCAGTATTTT; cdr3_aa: CSVEDPLAGTDTQYF
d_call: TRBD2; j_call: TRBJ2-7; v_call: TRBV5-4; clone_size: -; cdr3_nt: TGTGCCAGCAGTCGGACTAGCGGGGACTACGAGCAGTACTTC; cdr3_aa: CASSRTSGDYEQYF
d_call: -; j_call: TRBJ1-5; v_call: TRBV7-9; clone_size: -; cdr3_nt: TGTGCCAGCAGCCCCCCCGGGGTGCATAGTCAGCCCCAGCATTTT; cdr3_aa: CASSPPGVHSQPQHF
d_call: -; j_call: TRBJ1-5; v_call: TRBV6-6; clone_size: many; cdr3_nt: TGTGCCAGCAGGTCCCTTACGGACAGTTCTGATCAGCCCCAGCATTTT; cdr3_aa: CASRSLTDSSDQPQHF
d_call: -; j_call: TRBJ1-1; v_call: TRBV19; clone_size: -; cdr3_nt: TGTGCCAGTAGTAATTCTTTGAGGGGAAGAGTGACTGAAGCTTTCTTT; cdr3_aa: CASSNSLRGRVTEAFF
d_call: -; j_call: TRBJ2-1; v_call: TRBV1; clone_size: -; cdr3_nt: TGCGGACTAGCGGGAACCCTTGAGCAGTTCTTC; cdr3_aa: CGLAGTLEQFF
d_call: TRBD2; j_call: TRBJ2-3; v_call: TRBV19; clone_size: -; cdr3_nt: TGTGCCAGTAGTTTGCAGCGGGGGGGCCCGGATACGCAGTATTTT; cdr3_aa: CASSLQRGGPDTQYF
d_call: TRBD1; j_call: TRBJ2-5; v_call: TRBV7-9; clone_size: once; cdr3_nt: TGTGCCAGCAGGATGACAGGGGGCAGGGAGACCCAGTACTTC; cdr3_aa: CASRMTGGRETQYF
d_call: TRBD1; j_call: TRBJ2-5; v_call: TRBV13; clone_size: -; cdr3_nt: TGTGCCAGCAGCCGCCAATCAGGGGGCTGGGAGACCCAGTACTTC; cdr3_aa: CASSRQSGGWETQYF
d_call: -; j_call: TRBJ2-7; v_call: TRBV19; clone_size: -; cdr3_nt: TGTGCCAGTAGTAACGGACCATTAGCCTACGAGCAGTACTTC; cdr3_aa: CASSNGPLAYEQYF
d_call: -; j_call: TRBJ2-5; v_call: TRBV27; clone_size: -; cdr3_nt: TGTGCCAGCAGTTTAAAAGAGACCCAGTACTTC; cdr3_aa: CASSLKETQYF
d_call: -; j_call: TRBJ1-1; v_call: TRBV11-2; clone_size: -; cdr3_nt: TGTGCCAGCAGCTTACAGATGAACACTGAAGCTTTCTTT; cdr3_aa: CASSLQMNTEAFF
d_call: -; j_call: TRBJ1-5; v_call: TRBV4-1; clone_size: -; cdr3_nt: TGCGCCAGCAGCCCGTACAGGACAGTTAGCAATCAGCCCCAGCATTTT; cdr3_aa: CASSPYRTVSNQPQHF
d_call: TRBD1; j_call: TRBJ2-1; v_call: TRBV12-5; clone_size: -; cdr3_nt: TGTGCTAGTGGGCCGGGACAGGGGGCCCACAATGAGCAGTTCTTC; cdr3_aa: CASGPGQGAHNEQFF
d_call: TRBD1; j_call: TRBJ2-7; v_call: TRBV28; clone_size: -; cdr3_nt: TGTGCCAGCAGTTTTGTCAGGGGGCTTGGTGAGCAGTACTTC; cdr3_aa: CASSFVRGLGEQYF
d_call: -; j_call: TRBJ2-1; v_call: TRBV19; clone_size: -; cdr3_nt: TGTGCCAGTAGACGACTGAGTACGCTCAATGAGCAGTTCTTC; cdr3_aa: CASRRLSTLNEQFF
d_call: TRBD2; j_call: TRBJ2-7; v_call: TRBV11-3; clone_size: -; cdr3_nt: TGTGCCAGCAACGGGACTAGCGGGACCTCCTACGAGCAGTACTTC; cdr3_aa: CASNGTSGTSYEQYF
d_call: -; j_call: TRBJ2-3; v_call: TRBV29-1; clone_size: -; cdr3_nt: TGCAGCGTTGTTAAGGTAGATACGCAGTATTTT; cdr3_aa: CSVVKVDTQYF
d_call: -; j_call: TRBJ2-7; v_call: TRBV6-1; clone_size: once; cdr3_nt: TGTGCCAGCAGGGGACCCTGGGGGTACGAGCAGTACTTC; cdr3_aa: CASRGPWGYEQYF
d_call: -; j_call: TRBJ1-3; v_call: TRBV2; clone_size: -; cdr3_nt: TGTGCCAGCAGCTACCAAGGACACACCATATATTTT; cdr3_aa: CASSYQGHTIYF
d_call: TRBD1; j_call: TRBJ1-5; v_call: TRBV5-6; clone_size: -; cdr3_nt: TGTGCCAGCAGCTCGCGGACAGGGGGCTTCTATAGCAATCAGCCCCAGCATTTT; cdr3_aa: CASSSRTGGFYSNQPQHF